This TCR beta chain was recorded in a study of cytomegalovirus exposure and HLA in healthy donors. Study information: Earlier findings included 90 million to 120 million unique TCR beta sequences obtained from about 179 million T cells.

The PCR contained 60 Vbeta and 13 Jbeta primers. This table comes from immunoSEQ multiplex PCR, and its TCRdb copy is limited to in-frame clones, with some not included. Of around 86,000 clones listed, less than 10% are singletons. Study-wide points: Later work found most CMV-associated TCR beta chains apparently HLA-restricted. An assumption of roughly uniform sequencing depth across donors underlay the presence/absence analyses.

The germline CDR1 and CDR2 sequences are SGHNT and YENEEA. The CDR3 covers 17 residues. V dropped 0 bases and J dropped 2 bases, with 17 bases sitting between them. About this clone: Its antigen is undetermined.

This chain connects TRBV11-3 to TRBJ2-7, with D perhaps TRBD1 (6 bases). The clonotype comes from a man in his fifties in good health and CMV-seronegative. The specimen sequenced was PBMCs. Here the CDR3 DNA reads TGTGCCAGCAGCTTAGATCGGAACAGGGCCCTACCCTACGAGCAGTACTTC. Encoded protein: CASSLDRNRALPYEQYF.